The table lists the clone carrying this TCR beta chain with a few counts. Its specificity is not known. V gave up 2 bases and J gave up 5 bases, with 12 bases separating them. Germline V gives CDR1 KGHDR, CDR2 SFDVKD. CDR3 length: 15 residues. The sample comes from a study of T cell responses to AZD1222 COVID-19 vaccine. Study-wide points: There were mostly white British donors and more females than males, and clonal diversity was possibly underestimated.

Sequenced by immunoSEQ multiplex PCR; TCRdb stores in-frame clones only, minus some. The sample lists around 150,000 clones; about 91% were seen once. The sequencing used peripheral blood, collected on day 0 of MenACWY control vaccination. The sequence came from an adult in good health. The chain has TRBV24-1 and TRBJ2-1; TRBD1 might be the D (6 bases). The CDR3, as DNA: TGTGCCACCAGTGATTACAGGGTCGGAAACAATGAGCAGTTCTTC. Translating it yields CATSDYRVGNNEQFF.